This T cell receptor (beta chain) was recorded in a study of vaccination and CD4 T cells after COVID-19. Study outcomes and limitations: The median proportion of reactive clones detected only post-vaccination in convalescent patients was approximately 87%. Spike mono-reactivity was evident in 304 of the 307 vaccine-specific clones derived from convalescent patients.

TCRdb used MiXCR to reprocess the PCR reads, holding one entry per CDR3 protein. The profile covers roughly 14,000 distinct CDR3 sequences, with 69% appearing a single time and less than 1.5% taken by the ten largest. On this clonotype: Its antigen is undetermined.

The CDR3 is 15 amino acids. Trimming pared 2 bases from V and 0 bases from J, leaving 11 bases between. The V gene's germline CDR1 is SGHTA and CDR2 FQGNSA. The dates of positive PCR tests extended from March through December 2020 and came before the US Alpha, Beta and Delta variants. This specimen was CD4+ T cells from blood, taken after SARS-CoV-2 vaccination. This chain uses TRBV7-2 with TRBJ2-7, with TRBD1 as a possible D gene (5 bases). This receptor was identified in a human donor who had recovered from COVID-19. The CDR3 nucleotides read TGTGCCAGCAGCTTACAGGGCAGAACCTCCTACGAGCAGTACTTC. Translating gives CASSLQGRTSYEQYF.